This is a list of T cell receptor beta chains from one sample in a study of blood T cell repertoires in COVID-19. Measured with immunoSEQ multiplex PCR; TCRdb has only the in-frame clones, and not every one. Of approximately 230,000 clones listed, around 88% are singletons. The sample comprised peripheral blood. These receptors originate from a man older than 75 with acute or convalescent COVID-19. The CDR3 runs from the conserved cysteine through the conserved F or W. The D gene is left open where the match is weak. Rows give clone size only sometimes, using once, few, many, or a class for an expanded clone.

>TRBJ2-7|15|TRBV24-1|-|-
TGTGCCACCAGCGATACATTAACCCCAACCTACGAGCAGTACTTC
CATSDTLTPTYEQYF
>TRBJ2-5|15|TRBV2|TRBD1|many
TGTGCCAGCATTAGGACAGGGGGCAGTTTAGAGACCCAGTACTTC
CASIRTGGSLETQYF
>TRBJ2-7|15|TRBV9|TRBD1|-
TGTGCCAGCAGCCCCCGGGACAGGGGGGTGAGTGAGCAGTACTTC
CASSPRDRGVSEQYF
>TRBJ1-6|14|TRBV18|-|-
TGTGCCAGCTCCCGAGACTCCTATAATTCACCCCTCCACTTT
CASSRDSYNSPLHF
>TRBJ2-1|16|TRBV10-3|TRBD2|-
TGTGCCATCAGTGAGACTAGCGGGAGTTCTCACAATGAGCAGTTCTTC
CAISETSGSSHNEQFF
>TRBJ2-2|16|TRBV6-2/TRBV6-3|TRBD2|-
TGTGCCAGCAGTTACTCGTTGCGGGGGGGCACCGGGGAGCTGTTTTTT
CASSYSLRGGTGELFF
>TRBJ2-7|15|TRBV5-1|TRBD2|-
TGCGCCAGCAGCTATCTAGCGGGGGCGTCTCGGGAGCAGTACTTC
CASSYLAGASREQYF
>TRBJ2-5|13|TRBV20-1|TRBD1|-
TGCAGTGCTAGTGGGACAGGGGAAGAGACCCAGTACTTC
CSASGTGEETQYF
>TRBJ1-2|15|TRBV27|TRBD1|once
TGTGCCAGCAGTAGGACAGGTCTCACTAACTATGGCTACACCTTC
CASSRTGLTNYGYTF
>TRBJ2-7|14|TRBV4-1|TRBD2|once
TGCGCCAGTCGACTAGCGGGAGGGGACTACGAGCAGTACTTC
CASRLAGGDYEQYF
>TRBJ2-5|19|TRBV3-1/TRBV3-2|TRBD2|-
TGTGCCAGCAGCCCCCTGGGACTAGCGGGAGGGCCCAGGGAAGAGACCCAGTACTTC
CASSPLGLAGGPREETQYF
>TRBJ2-3|18|TRBV27|-|-
TGTGCCAGCAGTTTAGAAGAAAATTGGGGGGTACAGACAGATACGCAGTATTTT
CASSLEENWGVQTDTQYF
>TRBJ2-7|15|TRBV7-2|TRBD2|few
TGTGCCAGCAGCTTAGAACTAGCGGGGTACTACGAGCAGTACTTC
CASSLELAGYYEQYF
>TRBJ2-3|14|TRBV19|TRBD1|-
TGTGCCAGTAGTACACAGGGGGACACAGATACGCAGTATTTT
CASSTQGDTDTQYF
>TRBJ1-1|14|TRBV12-5|TRBD1|-
TGTGCTAGTGGTATGACAGGGGCGAACACTGAAGCTTTCTTT
CASGMTGANTEAFF
>TRBJ1-1|14|TRBV10-3|-|-
TGTGCCATCAGTGAGCGAGGGGGGAACACTGAAGCTTTCTTT
CAISERGGNTEAFF
>TRBJ2-2|20|TRBV7-3|-|few
TGTGCCAGCAGCTTAAACCCGCCCCAGGTTGCAGGAGGAATCACCGGGGAGCTGTTTTTT
CASSLNPPQVAGGITGELFF
>TRBJ2-1|16|TRBV5-6|TRBD1|-
TGTGCCAGCACCCAAGCCCGGAGCAGGGGGAGCAATGAGCAGTTCTTC
CASTQARSRGSNEQFF
>TRBJ1-5|13|TRBV2|-|-
TGTGCCAGCAGCGACAGTTTAAATCAGCCCCAGCATTTT
CASSDSLNQPQHF
>TRBJ1-2|15|TRBV7-8|-|-
TGTGCCAGCAGCGAAAAGACAGGAGCTAACTATGGCTACACCTTC
CASSEKTGANYGYTF
>TRBJ2-3|14|TRBV3-1/TRBV3-2|-|-
TGTGCCAGCACCTCCCGAGGGATTACAGATACGCAGTATTTT
CASTSRGITDTQYF
>TRBJ2-1|14|TRBV5-1|-|-
TGCGCCAGCAGCTTGGGTTACCCTCTAAATGAGCAGTTCTTC
CASSLGYPLNEQFF
>TRBJ2-5|14|TRBV5-5|TRBD1|few
TGTGCCAGCAGCTTGGAGGGACAGGGGGAGACCCAGTACTTC
CASSLEGQGETQYF
>TRBJ1-6|16|TRBV7-3|-|-
TGTGCCAGCAGCTTGACAGGCCCCTCCTATAATTCACCCCTCCACTTT
CASSLTGPSYNSPLHF
>TRBJ2-1|15|TRBV6-2/TRBV6-3|TRBD2|-
TGTGCCAGCAGTTACTCTAGCGGGTCCTACAATGAGCAGTTCTTC
CASSYSSGSYNEQFF
>TRBJ1-2|13|TRBV11-1|-|few
TGTGCCAGCAGCTCACAGGGTGGCTATGGCTACACCTTC
CASSSQGGYGYTF
>TRBJ1-5|13|TRBV18|-|-
TGTGCCAGCTCACCACGTGGAGTTGAACCCCAGCATTTT
CASSPRGVEPQHF
>TRBJ1-4|16|TRBV19|-|-
TGTGCCAGTAGTTGGACCAGGGGCATAAGTAATGAAAAACTGTTTTTT
CASSWTRGISNEKLFF
>TRBJ2-5|14|TRBV11-3|TRBD1|-
TGTGCCAGCAGCCCGGGACAGGGGAGGGAGACCCAGTACTTC
CASSPGQGRETQYF
>TRBJ1-2|12|TRBV11-2|-|-
TGTGCCAGCAGCCCCGGACAGTATGGCTACACCTTC
CASSPGQYGYTF
>TRBJ2-5|14|TRBV19|TRBD2|once
TGTGCCAGTAGTCCGCTAGCGGACCAAGAGACCCAGTACTTC
CASSPLADQETQYF
>TRBJ2-7|15|TRBV5-1|TRBD1|few
TGCGCCAGTACCATCGGGACAGGGCCCTTCTACGAGCAGTACTTC
CASTIGTGPFYEQYF
>TRBJ1-5|14|TRBV6-4|-|-
TGTGCCAGCAGTGAGCAGGGAGGAGGTCAGCCCCAGCATTTT
CASSEQGGGQPQHF
>TRBJ1-2|13|TRBV7-9|TRBD1|-
TGTGCCAGCAGCGAGACGGACAGGGGCGGCTACACCTTC
CASSETDRGGYTF
>TRBJ1-1|15|TRBV19|-|few
TGTGCCAGTAGTATAGTTCGGGTTATGAACACTGAAGCTTTCTTT
CASSIVRVMNTEAFF
>TRBJ2-1|18|TRBV7-2|TRBD2|-
TGTGCCAGCAGCCTGAACCCCGGGACTAGCGGCGCCTACAATGAGCAGTTCTTC
CASSLNPGTSGAYNEQFF
>TRBJ2-5|14|TRBV7-3|TRBD1|-
TGTGCCAGCAGCTTAGGGACAGGGGGAGAGACCCAGTACTTC
CASSLGTGGETQYF
>TRBJ1-1|15|TRBV4-3|-|-
TGCGCCAGCAGCCAAGCCCCAGGGGATTCGGATGAAGCTTTCTTT
CASSQAPGDSDEAFF
>TRBJ1-5|14|TRBV6-2/TRBV6-3|-|-
TGTGCCAGCAGTTACGGCGGGAGTAATCAGCCCCAGCATTTT
CASSYGGSNQPQHF
>TRBJ2-7|15|TRBV19|-|-
TGTGCCAGTAGTGGTCGGGGACTGCGATACAACGAGCAGTACTTC
CASSGRGLRYNEQYF
>TRBJ1-1|15|TRBV27|TRBD1|-
TGTGCCAGCAGTCCTAGGGACAGGAGACTTGGGGAAGCTTTCTTT
CASSPRDRRLGEAFF
>TRBJ2-3|18|TRBV9|TRBD2|-
TGTGCCAGCAGCTCCTTGACTAGCGGGGCGGCCGTGGCGGATACGCAGTATTTT
CASSSLTSGAAVADTQYF
>TRBJ1-5|15|TRBV6-5|-|-
TGTGCCAGCAGTTCGACTGGGGACGGGAGTCAGCCCCAGCATTTT
CASSSTGDGSQPQHF
>TRBJ1-5|13|TRBV19|-|-
TGTGCCAGTACCTTGGGGGGGTCTCAGCCCCAGCATTTT
CASTLGGSQPQHF
>TRBJ1-5|14|TRBV10-3|-|-
TGTGCCATCAGTCCGACAGGAGTAAATCAGCCCCAGCATTTT
CAISPTGVNQPQHF
>TRBJ1-2|15|TRBV11-2|TRBD1|-
TGTGCCAGCACCCCCGGGGACAGGATCGGATATGGCTACACCTTC
CASTPGDRIGYGYTF
>TRBJ1-3|17|TRBV11-2|TRBD1|few
TGTGCCAGCAGCTTACGACAGGGGATAAACTCTGGAAACACCATATATTTT
CASSLRQGINSGNTIYF
>TRBJ1-1|10|TRBV28|-|-
TGTGCCAGCACGGGGAATGCGGCTTTCTTT
CASTGNAAFF
>TRBJ2-5|14|TRBV18|-|-
TGTGCCAGCTCACCACAGGCGGTAAAGGAGACCCAGTACTTC
CASSPQAVKETQYF
>TRBJ1-5|13|TRBV12-3/TRBV12-4|-|-
TGTGCCAGCAGTTTGGGCAACTATCAGCCCCAGCATTTT
CASSLGNYQPQHF
>TRBJ2-7|15|TRBV11-3|-|-
TGTGCCAGCAGCTCCGGGAACGCTCCTCCCTACGAGCAGTACTTC
CASSSGNAPPYEQYF
>TRBJ2-1|14|TRBV6-2/TRBV6-3|-|-
TGTGCCAGCAGTTCGCCGGCGGACGGGGATGAGCAGTTCTTC
CASSSPADGDEQFF
>TRBJ2-2|14|TRBV27|-|few
TGTGCCAGCAGTCCCTCCGGGGGAACCGGGGAGCTGTTTTTT
CASSPSGGTGELFF
>TRBJ2-2|14|TRBV6-6|-|-
TGTGCCAGCAGTTTCACACCGAACACCGGGGAGCTGTTTTTT
CASSFTPNTGELFF